This T cell receptor (beta chain) is drawn from a study of identical twins. Study-level points and caveats: Beta clonotypes that were abundant in cord blood contained fewer insertions, a pattern absent from memory repertoires.

This clonotype has at least ten counts. Its antigen is currently unknown. There are 15 residues in the CDR3. V lost 0 bases to trimming and J lost 6 bases, with 15 bases between them. Germline V lookup: CDR1 SGHRS, CDR2 YFSETQ. Each CDR3 protein gets one entry after TCRdb re-called the 5' RACE reads with MiXCR. The repertoire holds hundreds of thousands of distinct CDR3 sequences, around 5.7% seen once, with under 2% in the top ten. The specimen was naive T cells sorted from blood. The chain joins TRBV5-1 to TRBJ1-2; D remains unclear. The receptor comes from a man in his late teens or twenties in good health. The DNA for the CDR3 is TGCGCCAGCAGCTTGGCCATCGGGTTAAGTGATGGCTACACCTTC. This sequence encodes CASSLAIGLSDGYTF.